This is a list of T cell receptor beta chains from one sample in a study of T cell responses to AZD1222 COVID-19 vaccine. Clones were sequenced by immunoSEQ multiplex PCR, and TCRdb holds only the in-frame ones, with some missing. The sample includes around 120,000 clones, roughly 89% of them seen just once. The source material was peripheral blood, sampled 28 days after the second AZD1222 dose. Receptors were obtained from an adult who received the AZD1222 COVID-19 vaccine. The CDR3 runs from the conserved cysteine through the conserved F or W. The D gene is left open where the match is weak. Clone size appears in some rows only: once, few, many, or a class for an expanded clone.

j_call,d_call,v_call,clone_size,cdr3_aa,cdr3_nt
TRBJ1-1,-,TRBV29-1,-,CSAQGQNTEAFF,TGCAGCGCACAGGGACAGAACACTGAAGCTTTCTTT
TRBJ1-1,TRBD1,TRBV7-9,-,CASSLLNTGGTEAFF,TGTGCCAGCAGCCTCCTAAACACAGGGGGCACTGAAGCTTTCTTT
TRBJ2-1,-,TRBV5-4,-,CASSQGLIGEYNEQFF,TGTGCCAGCAGCCAAGGACTCATAGGGGAGTACAATGAGCAGTTCTTC
TRBJ2-7,TRBD1,TRBV4-2,-,CASSHRTGGHEQYF,TGTGCCAGCAGCCACCGGACAGGGGGACACGAGCAGTACTTC
TRBJ2-1,-,TRBV7-9,-,CASSFSVPSYNEQFF,TGTGCCAGCAGCTTTTCTGTCCCCTCCTACAATGAGCAGTTCTTC
TRBJ2-7,-,TRBV3-1/TRBV3-2,-,CASSQVAGYEQYF,TGTGCCAGCAGCCAAGTGGCCGGCTACGAGCAGTACTTC
TRBJ2-1,TRBD2,TRBV30,few,CAWTRGPSGRALNEQFF,TGTGCCTGGACACGGGGCCCTAGCGGGAGGGCTCTCAATGAGCAGTTCTTC
TRBJ2-7,-,TRBV6-5,-,CASMTGRSSYEQYF,TGTGCCAGCATGACGGGTCGCAGCTCCTACGAGCAGTACTTC
TRBJ2-7,-,TRBV6-2/TRBV6-3,-,CASSRGYEQYF,TGTGCCAGCAGTAGGGGCTACGAGCAGTACTTC
TRBJ1-2,TRBD1,TRBV5-6,once,CASSRGQGANGYTF,TGTGCCAGCAGCCGGGGACAGGGGGCGAATGGCTACACCTTC
TRBJ1-5,-,TRBV7-6,-,CASSDTGRNQPQHF,TGTGCCAGCAGCGACACAGGGCGTAATCAGCCCCAGCATTTT
TRBJ1-5,TRBD1,TRBV19,-,CASSGGSRTGGPYSNQPQHF,TGTGCCAGTAGTGGGGGTTCCCGGACAGGGGGCCCCTATAGCAATCAGCCCCAGCATTTT
TRBJ1-5,TRBD1,TRBV7-2,-,CASSLEGAGVQPQHF,TGTGCCAGCAGCTTAGAGGGGGCTGGTGTTCAGCCCCAGCATTTT
TRBJ1-1,-,TRBV9,-,CASSVERGIPNTEAFF,TGTGCCAGCAGCGTAGAGAGGGGGATCCCGAACACTGAAGCTTTCTTT
TRBJ1-5,-,TRBV6-2/TRBV6-3,-,CASSYIGGSNQPQHF,TGTGCCAGCAGTTACATCGGGGGGAGCAATCAGCCCCAGCATTTT
TRBJ2-7,-,TRBV20-1,once,CSGGAWYEQYF,TGCAGTGGAGGGGCTTGGTACGAGCAGTACTTC
TRBJ2-5,TRBD1,TRBV24-1,-,CATLTGTGGLWETQYF,TGTGCCACGTTAACCGGGACAGGGGGTCTATGGGAGACCCAGTACTTC
TRBJ1-5,-,TRBV4-2,-,CASSQFTDQPQHF,TGTGCCAGCAGCCAGTTTACGGATCAGCCCCAGCATTTT
TRBJ2-7,TRBD1,TRBV4-3,-,CASSQDLLGQRQYF,TGCGCCAGCAGCCAAGATCTTTTGGGACAGAGACAGTACTTC
TRBJ2-3,-,TRBV5-1,-,CASSPGDTQYF,TGCGCCAGCAGCCCGGGTGATACGCAGTATTTT
TRBJ1-5,-,TRBV7-8,-,CASSLVGGGPNQPQHF,TGTGCCAGCAGCTTAGTGGGGGGCGGGCCAAATCAGCCCCAGCATTTT
TRBJ1-1,-,TRBV5-1,-,CASSLQVAQRGGGEAFF,TGCGCCAGCAGCTTACAGGTGGCCCAGAGAGGGGGAGGTGAAGCTTTCTTT
TRBJ2-2,TRBD2,TRBV4-3,-,CASSQSSRGGGRSRGELFF,TGCGCCAGCAGCCAATCCAGCCGCGGCGGGGGGCGCAGTAGGGGGGAGCTGTTTTTT